The 9 T cell receptor beta chains listed next were all sequenced from one sample in a study of T cell responses to AZD1222 COVID-19 vaccine. Produced via immunoSEQ multiplex PCR; TCRdb's table is partial and in-frame only. The sample has approximately 28,000 clones; 92% are singletons. The material sequenced was peripheral blood, taken 28 days after the second AZD1222 dose. Source of these receptors: an adult who received the AZD1222 COVID-19 vaccine.

This clone appeared once. The V call is TRBV19, the J call TRBJ2-3, with 7 bases fitting TRBD1. CDR1 and CDR2 (germline): LNHDA, SQIVND (reference sequence). With 6 bases clipped from V and 5 bases from J, the junction kept 17 bases outside the gene matches. There are 17 residues in the CDR3. The DNA for the CDR3 is TGTGCCAGTAGGCCCCTAGGGGGCTCTGGGAGAGGAGATACGCAGTATTTT. Residues: CASRPLGGSGRGDTQYF.

The chain couples TRBV5-4 to TRBJ2-5; D may match TRBD1 or TRBD2 (5 bases each). The CDR3 length is 14 residues. Per germline, CDR1 SGHNT and CDR2 YYREEE (reference sequence). V lost 4 bases and J lost 2, with 12 bases in between. CDR3: CASSSGQTQETQYF. The CDR3 bases are TGTGCCAGCAGCAGCGGACAAACACAAGAGACCCAGTACTTC.

The chain links TRBV28 to TRBJ2-2; 14 nucleotides line up with TRBD2. The CDR3 spans 17 residues. Germline CDR1 is MDHEN and CDR2 is SYDVKM. V lost 4 bases, J lost 8 bases, and 9 bases stayed unmatched. CDR3 sequence (DNA): TGTGCCAGCAGTTCGGGACTAGCGGGGGTGCCTCTTGGGGAGCTGTTTTTT. This encodes CASSSGLAGVPLGELFF.

The chain is built from TRBV27 and TRBJ2-7; D might be TRBD2 (5 bases). The CDR3 spans 13 residues. Trimming stripped 3 bases from V and 7 bases from J, with 13 bases between. Per the germline V gene, CDR1 is MNHEY and CDR2 is SMNVEV (reference sequence). The CDR3 sequence: CASSFISEGEQYF. CDR3 nucleotide sequence: TGTGCCAGCAGTTTTATAAGTGAGGGTGAGCAGTACTTC.

V gene TRBV3-1 (or the pseudogene TRBV3-2) combines with J gene TRBJ2-3; D unclear. In germline, CDR1 is LGHDT, CDR2 YNNKEL (reference sequence). The V end was cut by 4 bases, the J end by 3 bases, with 8 bases between. There are 13 residues in the CDR3. For the CDR3, the DNA is TGTGCCAGCAGCCCCCCCGCTACAGATACGCAGTATTTT. It encodes CASSPPATDTQYF.

This clone was seen a few times. The chain links TRBV3-1 (or the pseudogene TRBV3-2) to TRBJ2-7, with D possibly called TRBD1 or TRBD2 (5 bases each). V was cut by 1 base and J by 3 bases, with 10 bases left in between. The CDR3 totals 14 residues. Germline V gives CDR1 LGHDT, CDR2 YNNKEL (reference sequence). CDR3 residues: CASSQGGVNYEQYF. CDR3 nucleotide sequence: TGTGCCAGCAGCCAAGGAGGGGTTAACTACGAGCAGTACTTC.

This chain uses TRBV28 with TRBJ2-1; 11 nucleotides line up with TRBD1. Germline CDR1 is MDHEN and CDR2 is SYDVKM. The trim removed 5 bases at V and 7 bases at J, leaving 7 bases unmatched. The length of the CDR3 is 15 residues. The CDR3 spells CASSQPGQGVNEQFF. The CDR3 DNA is TGTGCCAGCAGTCAACCGGGACAGGGGGTAAATGAGCAGTTCTTC.

The chain is built from TRBV9 and TRBJ2-5; TRBD2 might be the D (6 bases). The CDR3 length is 16 residues. Germline values: CDR1 SGDLS, CDR2 YYNGEE. Trimming took off 0 bases at V and 1 base at J, with 13 bases between the two ends. CDR3 amino acids: CASSVGVSGVQETQYF. CDR3 nucleotide sequence: TGTGCCAGCAGCGTAGGGGTTAGCGGCGTCCAAGAGACCCAGTACTTC.

This clone was counted a few times. This chain connects TRBV3-1 (or the pseudogene TRBV3-2) to TRBJ1-2, with D unresolved. CDR1 is LGHDT, CDR2 YNNKEL, per germline (reference sequence). There are 14 residues in the CDR3. V lost 4 bases to trimming and J lost 3 bases, with 12 bases between them. For the CDR3, the DNA is TGTGCCAGCAGCCTCCTAGTGGGCGACTATGGCTACACCTTC. As protein: CASSLLVGDYGYTF.